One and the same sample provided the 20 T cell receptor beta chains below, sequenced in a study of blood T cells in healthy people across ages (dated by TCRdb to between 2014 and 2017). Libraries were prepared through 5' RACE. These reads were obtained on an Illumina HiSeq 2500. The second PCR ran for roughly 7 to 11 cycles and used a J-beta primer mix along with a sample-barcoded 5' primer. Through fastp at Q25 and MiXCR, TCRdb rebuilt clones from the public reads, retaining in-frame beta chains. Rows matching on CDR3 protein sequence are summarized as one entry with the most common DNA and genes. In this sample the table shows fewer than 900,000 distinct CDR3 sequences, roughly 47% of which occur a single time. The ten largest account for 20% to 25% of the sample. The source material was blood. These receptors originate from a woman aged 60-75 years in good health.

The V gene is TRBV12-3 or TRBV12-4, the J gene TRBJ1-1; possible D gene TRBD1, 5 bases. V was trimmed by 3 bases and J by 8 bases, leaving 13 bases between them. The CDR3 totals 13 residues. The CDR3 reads CASSFWGGEEAFF. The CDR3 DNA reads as TGTGCCAGCAGTTTTTGGGGCGGGGAGGAAGCTTTCTTT.

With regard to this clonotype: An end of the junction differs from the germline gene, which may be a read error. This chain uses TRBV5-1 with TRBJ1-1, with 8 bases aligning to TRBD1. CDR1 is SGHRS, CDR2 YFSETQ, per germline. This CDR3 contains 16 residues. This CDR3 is CASGLWTGPMNTEAFF. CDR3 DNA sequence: TGCGCCAGCGGCTTATGGACAGGGCCTATGAACACTGAAGCTTTCTTT.

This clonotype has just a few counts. The CDR3 loop is CASCDRVLKGANVLTF. CDR3 nucleotides: TGTGCCAGCTGTGACAGGGTTTTGAAGGGGGCCAACGTCCTGACTTTC. This chain joins TRBV21-1 and TRBJ2-6; the tabulated D call, TRBD1, remains unverified against the DNA. TRBV21-1 is classified as a pseudogene. The CDR3 contains 16 residues.

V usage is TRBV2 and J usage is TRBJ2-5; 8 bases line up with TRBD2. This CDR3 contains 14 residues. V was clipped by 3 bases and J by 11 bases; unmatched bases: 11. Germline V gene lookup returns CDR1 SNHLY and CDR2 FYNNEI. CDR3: CASSDGLALPGQYF. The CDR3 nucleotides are TGTGCCAGCAGTGATGGACTAGCCCTTCCTGGGCAGTACTTC.

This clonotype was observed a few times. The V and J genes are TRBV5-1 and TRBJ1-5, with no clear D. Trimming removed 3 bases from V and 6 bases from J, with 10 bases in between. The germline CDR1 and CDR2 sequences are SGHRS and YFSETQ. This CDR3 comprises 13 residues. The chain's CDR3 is CASSYADGQPQHF. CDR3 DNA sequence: TGCGCCAGCAGCTATGCGGACGGTCAGCCCCAGCATTTT.

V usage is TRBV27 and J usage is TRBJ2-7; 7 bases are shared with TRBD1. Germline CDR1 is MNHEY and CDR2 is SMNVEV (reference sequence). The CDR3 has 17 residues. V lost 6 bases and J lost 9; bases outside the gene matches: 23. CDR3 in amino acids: CASSLDRDRMVRSGQYF. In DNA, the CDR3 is TGTGCCAGCAGCCTCGACAGGGATAGGATGGTGAGGTCAGGGCAGTACTTC.

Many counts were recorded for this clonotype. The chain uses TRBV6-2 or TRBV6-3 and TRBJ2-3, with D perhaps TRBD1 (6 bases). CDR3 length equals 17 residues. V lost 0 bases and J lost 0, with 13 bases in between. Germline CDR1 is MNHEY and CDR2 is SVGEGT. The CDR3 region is CASSYSSRGSSTDTQYF. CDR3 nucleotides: TGTGCCAGCAGTTACTCGAGCAGGGGTTCTAGCACAGATACGCAGTATTTT.

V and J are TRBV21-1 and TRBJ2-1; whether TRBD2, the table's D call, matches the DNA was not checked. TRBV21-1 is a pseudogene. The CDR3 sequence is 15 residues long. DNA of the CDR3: TGTGCCAGCCCCGCTTTGGCAGGGTTAGGGAATGAGCAGTTCTTC. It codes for CASPALAGLGNEQFF.

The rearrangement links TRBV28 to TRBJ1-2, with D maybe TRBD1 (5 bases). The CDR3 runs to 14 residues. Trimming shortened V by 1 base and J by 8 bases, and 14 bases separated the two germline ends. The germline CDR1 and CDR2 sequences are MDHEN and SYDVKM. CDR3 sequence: CASSLSAGLGGYTF. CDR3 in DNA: TGTGCCAGCAGTTTATCGGCGGGGCTAGGAGGCTACACCTTC.

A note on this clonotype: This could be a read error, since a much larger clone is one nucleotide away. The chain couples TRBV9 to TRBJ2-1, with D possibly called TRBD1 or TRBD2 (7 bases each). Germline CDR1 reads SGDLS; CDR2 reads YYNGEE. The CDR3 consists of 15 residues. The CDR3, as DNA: TGTGCCAGCAGCGCACAGGGGAGGGACTACAATGAGCGGTTCTTC. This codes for CASSAQGRDYNERFF.

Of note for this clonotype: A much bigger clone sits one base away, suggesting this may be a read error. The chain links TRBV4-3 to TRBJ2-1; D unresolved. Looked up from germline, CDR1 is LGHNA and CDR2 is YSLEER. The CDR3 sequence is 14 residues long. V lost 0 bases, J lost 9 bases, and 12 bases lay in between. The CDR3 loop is CASSQDNNVLEQFF. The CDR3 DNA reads TGCGCCAGCAGCCAAGATAATAACGTGCTTGAGCAGTTCTTC.

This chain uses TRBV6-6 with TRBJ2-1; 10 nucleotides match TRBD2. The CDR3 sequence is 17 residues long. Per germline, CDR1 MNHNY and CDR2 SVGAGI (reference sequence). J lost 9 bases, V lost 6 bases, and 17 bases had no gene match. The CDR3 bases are TGTGCCAGCAGCCGTACTAGTGCTAGCGGGAGATTGAGTGAGCAGTTCTTC. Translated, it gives CASSRTSASGRLSEQFF.

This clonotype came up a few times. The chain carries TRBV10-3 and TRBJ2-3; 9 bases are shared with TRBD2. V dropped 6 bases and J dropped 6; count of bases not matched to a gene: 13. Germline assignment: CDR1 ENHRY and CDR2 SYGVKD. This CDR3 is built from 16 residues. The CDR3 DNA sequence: TGTGCCATCAGACCCCTCGGGACTAGCCTGGCGGATACGCAGTATTTT. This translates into CAIRPLGTSLADTQYF.

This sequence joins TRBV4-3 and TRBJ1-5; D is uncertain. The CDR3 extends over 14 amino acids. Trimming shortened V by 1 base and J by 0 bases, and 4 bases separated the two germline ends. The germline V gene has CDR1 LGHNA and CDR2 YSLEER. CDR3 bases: TGCGCCAGCAGCCAAGTTAGTAGCAATCAGCCCCAGCATTTT. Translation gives CASSQVSSNQPQHF.

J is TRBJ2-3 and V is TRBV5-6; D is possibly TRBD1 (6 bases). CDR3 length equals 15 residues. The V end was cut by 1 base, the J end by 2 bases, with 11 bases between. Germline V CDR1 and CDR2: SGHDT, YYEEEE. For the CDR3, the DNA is TGTGCCAGCAGCTTGCCTCAGGGGAACACAGATACGCAGTATTTT. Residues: CASSLPQGNTDTQYF.

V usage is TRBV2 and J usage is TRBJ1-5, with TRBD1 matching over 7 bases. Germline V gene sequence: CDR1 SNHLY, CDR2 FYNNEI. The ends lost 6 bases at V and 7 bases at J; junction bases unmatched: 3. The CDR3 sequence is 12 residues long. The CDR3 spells CASRQQGQPQHF. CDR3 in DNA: TGTGCCAGCAGACAACAGGGGCAGCCCCAGCATTTT.

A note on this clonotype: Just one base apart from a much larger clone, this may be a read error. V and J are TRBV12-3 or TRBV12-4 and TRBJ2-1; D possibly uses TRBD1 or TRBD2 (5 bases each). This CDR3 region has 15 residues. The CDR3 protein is CASSWDRPSHNEQFF. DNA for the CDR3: TGTGCCAGCAGCTGGGACCGCCCCTCCCACAATGAGCAGTTCTTC.

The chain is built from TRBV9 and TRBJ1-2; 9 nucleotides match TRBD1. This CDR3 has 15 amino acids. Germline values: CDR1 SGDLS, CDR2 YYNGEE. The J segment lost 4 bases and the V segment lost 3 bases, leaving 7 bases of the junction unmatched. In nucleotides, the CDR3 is TGTGCCAGCAGCGCTCCACAGGGGGCTGTCTATGGCTACACCTTC. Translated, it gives CASSAPQGAVYGYTF.

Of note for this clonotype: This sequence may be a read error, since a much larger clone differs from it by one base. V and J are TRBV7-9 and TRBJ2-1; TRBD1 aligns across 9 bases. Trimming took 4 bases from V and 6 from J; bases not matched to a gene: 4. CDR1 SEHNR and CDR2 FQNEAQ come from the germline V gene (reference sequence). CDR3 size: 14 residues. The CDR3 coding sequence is TGTGCCAGCAGCTCCGGGACAGGGAGCAATGAGCAGTTCTTC. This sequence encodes CASSSGTGSNEQFF. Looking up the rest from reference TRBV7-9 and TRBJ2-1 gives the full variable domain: DTGVSQNPRHKITKRGQNVTFRCDPISEHNRLYWYRQTLGQGPEFLTYFQNEAQLEKSRLLSDRFSAERPKGSFSTLEIQRTEQGDSAMYLCASSSGTGSNEQFFGPGTRLTVL.

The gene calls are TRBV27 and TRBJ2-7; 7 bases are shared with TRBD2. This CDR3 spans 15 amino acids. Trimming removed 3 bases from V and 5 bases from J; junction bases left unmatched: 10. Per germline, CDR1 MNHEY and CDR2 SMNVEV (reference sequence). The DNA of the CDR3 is TGTGCCAGCAGTTTTCTGAGCGGGGAATTCCACGAGCAGTACTTC. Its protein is CASSFLSGEFHEQYF.